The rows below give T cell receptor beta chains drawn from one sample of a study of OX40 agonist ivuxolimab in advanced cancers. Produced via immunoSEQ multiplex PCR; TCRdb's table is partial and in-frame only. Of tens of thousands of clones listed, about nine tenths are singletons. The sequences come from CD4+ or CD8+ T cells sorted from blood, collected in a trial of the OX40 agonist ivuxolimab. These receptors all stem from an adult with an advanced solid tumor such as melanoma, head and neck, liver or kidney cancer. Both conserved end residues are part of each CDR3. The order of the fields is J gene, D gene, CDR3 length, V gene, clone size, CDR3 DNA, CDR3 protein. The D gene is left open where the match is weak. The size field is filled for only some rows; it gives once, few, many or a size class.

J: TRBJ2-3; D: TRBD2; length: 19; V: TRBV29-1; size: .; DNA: TGCAGCGTTGAATTAGGACTAGCGGGAGGGCCGGGAGGGGCAGATACGCAGTATTTT; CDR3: CSVELGLAGGPGGADTQYF
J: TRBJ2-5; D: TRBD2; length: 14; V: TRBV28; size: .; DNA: TGTGCCAGCAGCCCGGCGGGGGAACAAGAGACCCAGTACTTC; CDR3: CASSPAGEQETQYF
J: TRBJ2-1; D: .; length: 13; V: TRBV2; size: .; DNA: TGTGCCAGCAGTGAACAGGTATTAAATGAGCAGTTCTTC; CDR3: CASSEQVLNEQFF
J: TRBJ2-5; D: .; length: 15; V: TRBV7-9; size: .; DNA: TGTGCCAGCAGCTTATCGGGGGACTTCCAAGAGACCCAGTACTTC; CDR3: CASSLSGDFQETQYF
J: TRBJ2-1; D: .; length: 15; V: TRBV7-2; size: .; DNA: TGTGCCAGCAGACAAGGGGCCGGGAGCTACAATGAGCAGTTCTTC; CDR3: CASRQGAGSYNEQFF
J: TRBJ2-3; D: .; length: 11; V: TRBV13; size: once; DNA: TGTGCCAGCAGCCCTCATCATACGCAGTATTTT; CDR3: CASSPHHTQYF
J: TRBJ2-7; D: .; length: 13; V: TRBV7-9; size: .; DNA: TGTGCCAGCAGCCTTGGACTTGTCGACGAGCAGTACTTC; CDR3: CASSLGLVDEQYF
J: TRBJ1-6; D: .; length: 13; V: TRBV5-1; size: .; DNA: TGCGCCAGCAGCACGGACAGATATTCACCCCTCCACTTT; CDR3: CASSTDRYSPLHF
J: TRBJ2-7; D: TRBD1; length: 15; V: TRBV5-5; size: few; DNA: TGTGCCAGCAGCGCAGGGACAGGGCTCTCCTACGAGCAGTACTTC; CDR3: CASSAGTGLSYEQYF
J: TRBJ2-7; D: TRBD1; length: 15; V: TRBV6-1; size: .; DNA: TGTGCCAGCAGTCCCTACACGACAGGGGGCGACGAGCAGTACTTC; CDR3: CASSPYTTGGDEQYF
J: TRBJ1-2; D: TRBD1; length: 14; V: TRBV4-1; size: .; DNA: TGCGCCAGCAGGAGCCAGGGACAGAGCTATGGCTACACCTTC; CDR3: CASRSQGQSYGYTF
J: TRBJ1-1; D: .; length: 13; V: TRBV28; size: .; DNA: TGTGCCAGCAGTCGCACACTGAACACTGAAGCTTTCTTT; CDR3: CASSRTLNTEAFF
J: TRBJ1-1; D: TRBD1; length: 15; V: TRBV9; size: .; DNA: TGTGCCAGCAGCGTCAGGACAGGAATGAACACTGAAGCTTTCTTT; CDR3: CASSVRTGMNTEAFF
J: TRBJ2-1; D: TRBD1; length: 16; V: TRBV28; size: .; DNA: TGTGCCAGCAGTCCGCGACCCGGGACAGGACTCAATGAGCAGTTCTTC; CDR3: CASSPRPGTGLNEQFF